This TCR beta chain emerged from a study of Graves' ophthalmopathy and Graves' hyperthyroidism. Transcripts of RNA were the source for amplifying TCR beta CDR3 regions. The first round was an RT-PCR with HTBI primers, and the second round was a multiplex PCR. TCRdb re-analysed the multiplex PCR reads in MiXCR, keeping a single row per CDR3 protein. The table has 500,000 to 700,000 distinct CDR3 sequences, under 45% seen once. Germline V gives CDR1 SNHLY, CDR2 FYNNEI. The length of the CDR3 is 14 residues. Losses at the gene ends were 5 bases for V and 3 bases for J; bases not matched to a gene: 4. Specimen: peripheral blood or thyroid tissue (not recorded which). This clonotype originated in an adult man with Graves' hyperthyroidism. The chain recombines TRBV2 with TRBJ1-5; TRBD1 matches at 7 bases. This CDR3 is CASSRQGDNQPQHF. In nucleotides, the CDR3 is TGTGCCAGCAGTAGACAGGGAGACAATCAGCCCCAGCATTTT.